The 9 T cell receptor beta chains presented below share a single source sample, sequenced in a study of blood T cell repertoires in COVID-19. Only in-frame clones appear in the TCRdb table, and some are missing; sequencing was by immunoSEQ multiplex PCR. The sample holds about 360,000 clones, around 88% seen once. Material: peripheral blood. The origin of the receptors is a man aged 25 to 40 with active or convalescent COVID-19.

The rearrangement uses TRBV3-1 (or the pseudogene TRBV3-2) and TRBJ2-5, with a possible D match to TRBD2 (6 bases). The CDR3 is 14 amino acids. V was clipped by 9 bases and J by 4 bases, with 18 bases between them. The V gene's germline CDR1 is LGHDT and CDR2 YNNKEL (reference sequence). CDR3 bases: TGTGCCAGTCAGCCGGGACTGACATCAGAGACCCAGTACTTC. Translating it yields CASQPGLTSETQYF.

This chain links TRBV12-5 with TRBJ1-3; perhaps TRBD1 as D (5 bases). V lost 4 bases and J lost 9, with 10 bases in between. This CDR3 contains 12 residues. The germline CDR1 and CDR2 sequences are LGHNT and FRNRAP. DNA for the CDR3: TGTGCTAGTGGTTGGGGGGATGGCACCATATATTTT. Translation gives CASGWGDGTIYF.

This clone showed up just a few times. The V and J genes are TRBV28 and TRBJ1-4; tentatively, D is TRBD1 (5 bases). V gave up 8 bases and J gave up 5 bases, with 15 bases separating them. Germline CDR1 and CDR2: MDHEN and SYDVKM. The CDR3 consists of 14 residues. The CDR3 sequence is CASARTAGNEKLFF. In DNA form, the CDR3 reads TGTGCCAGCGCTCGGACGGCAGGGAATGAAAAACTGTTTTTT.

The chain combines TRBV12-3 or TRBV12-4 with TRBJ2-1; tentative D call: TRBD1 (7 bases). The CDR3 is 13 amino acids. Trimming left V 8 bases short and J 7 bases short, with 15 bases between. The CDR3 bases are TGTGCCAGCCAGGAGGGGGCGCGAAATGAGCAGTTCTTC. Translating it yields CASQEGARNEQFF.

The chain carries TRBV18 and TRBJ1-4; 8 bases line up with TRBD1. V shed 4 bases and J 8 bases; nucleotides not matched to a gene: 6. The CDR3 is 14 residues long. CDR1 and CDR2 from the germline V gene are KGHSH and LQKENI. CDR3 region: CASSLTGGEEKLFF. CDR3 bases: TGTGCCAGCTCACTAACAGGGGGAGAGGAAAAACTGTTTTTT.

The V gene is TRBV5-4, the J gene TRBJ2-1; D not resolved. The V gene's germline CDR1 is SGHNT and CDR2 YYREEE (reference sequence). The V end lost 3 bases, the J end lost 7 bases, and 14 bases lay between the germline ends. This CDR3 is 14 amino acids long. The CDR3 DNA follows: TGTGCCAGCAGCTCCGACCGGGTCCGTAATGAGCAGTTCTTC. Translated: CASSSDRVRNEQFF.

This clone was counted a single time. This chain links TRBV30 with TRBJ2-7, with 8 nucleotides matching TRBD2. With V trimmed by 2 bases and J by 7 bases, 4 bases remained unmatched. The CDR3 loop spans 12 amino acids. Germline V gene sequence: CDR1 GTSNPN, CDR2 SVGIG (reference sequence). The DNA for the CDR3 is TGTGCCTGGAGTCTCTCGGGGGGGGAGCAGTACTTC. Amino acids: CAWSLSGGEQYF.

The chain couples TRBV3-1 (or the pseudogene TRBV3-2) to TRBJ2-1; tentatively, D is TRBD2 (5 bases). CDR1 is LGHDT and CDR2 is YNNKEL in the germline V gene (reference sequence). The V gene lost 4 bases and the J gene lost 10 bases, with 11 bases spanning the gap. The CDR3 extends over 12 amino acids. The DNA of the CDR3 is TGTGCCAGCAGCCGAAACGGGGAAGAGCAGTTCTTC. Its protein is CASSRNGEEQFF.

This chain uses TRBV6-6 with TRBJ1-2; a possible D gene is TRBD1 (6 bases). Deletions cut 0 bases from V and 2 bases from J, with 10 bases between. The CDR3 has 15 residues. Germline V gene sequence: CDR1 MNHNY, CDR2 SVGAGI (reference sequence). The chain's CDR3 is CASSYSWDTNYGYTF. CDR3 nucleotide sequence: TGTGCCAGCAGTTACTCGTGGGACACGAACTATGGCTACACCTTC.